This T cell receptor (beta chain) stems from a study of cytomegalovirus exposure and HLA in healthy donors. Background on the study: About 85 million unique TCR sequences came from HLA-typed donors in an early release. Study-wide points: Rare TCR sequences predominated, though certain public TCRs were found in many donors. In an earlier analysis, productive rearrangement rates for most beta V segments clustered near 87% or 30%. For cytomegalovirus status, the classifier reportedly gave diagnoses with high specificity and sensitivity.

Researchers ran the PCR with 60 Vbeta and 13 Jbeta primers. Sequencing was performed with immunoSEQ multiplex PCR; in TCRdb, only in-frame clones are kept and a portion is missing. The table has roughly 180,000 clones, around 82% seen once. V lost 4 bases, J lost 3 bases, and 10 bases lay in between. Germline CDR1 SEHNR, CDR2 FQNEAQ (reference sequence). This CDR3 contains 14 residues. On this clone: Its target is not known.

The chain has TRBV7-9 and TRBJ2-1; the D gene is possibly TRBD1 (5 bases). This clonotype was obtained from a man aged 25 to 40 in good health and CMV-seronegative. Sequenced input: PBMCs. CDR3 residues: CASSWVGDYNEQFF. CDR3 DNA sequence: TGTGCCAGCAGCTGGGTAGGGGACTACAATGAGCAGTTCTTC. The full variable domain, its missing parts supplied by reference TRBV7-9 and TRBJ2-1, is DTGVSQNPRHKITKRGQNVTFRCDPISEHNRLYWYRQTLGQGPEFLTYFQNEAQLEKSRLLSDRFSAERPKGSFSTLEIQRTEQGDSAMYLCASSWVGDYNEQFFGPGTRLTVL.